This T cell receptor (beta chain) is drawn from a study of T cells in tuberculosis (dated by TCRdb to between 2017 and 2018). In terms of the full investigation: The study combined CD1B tetramers and high-throughput TCR immunosequencing to characterize T cells specific for the mycobacterial lipid antigen glucose monomycolate (GMM). A South African clinical cohort compared IGRA-negative adolescents, IGRA-positive adolescents with latent tuberculosis and adults with active tuberculosis, 10 to 11 per group. Overall study outcomes, separate from this receptor: Clinical samples were selected based on which cryopreserved specimens were available, and the active tuberculosis cases were adults whereas the controls were adolescents. Smaller mean NN-distances to GMM-specific TCRs were observed in active tuberculosis TCR-alpha repertoires than in IGRA-negative controls, suggesting clonal expansion of GMM-specific TCRs. Smaller NN-distances were partly driven by shorter CDR3-alpha lengths in active tuberculosis patients, and statistical significance was not reached for the TCR-beta difference. A classifier using the diverse GMM-specific repertoire reached approximately 89% accuracy (AUROC 0.8 to 0.95), compared with approximately 73% accuracy using GEM motif frequencies.

A note on this clone: Its antigen has not been determined. No much larger clone is present one base from it, and per-base qualities are unavailable.

The CDR3 has 16 amino acids, counting the end cysteine and phenylalanine. The DNA shown is the 48-base CDR3, in frame from base 1. Looking up the germline V gene (reference sequence) yields CDR1 LNHDA and CDR2 SQIVND. V is trimmed back by 2 bases and J by 3 bases, and the junction contains 8 bases that no gene match accounts for. TCR libraries were generated with the immunoSEQ multiplex PCR assay, using TCR-beta and/or TCR-alpha/delta assays for each sample. The amplified TCR libraries were sequenced using the Illumina high-throughput platform. Regarding the original processing steps: Clustering and dimensionality reduction relied on pairwise TCRdist distances among GMM-specific receptors from T cells that were either sorted ex vivo or expanded in vitro. Each clinical repertoire received a mean NN-distance score, defined as the average TCRdist to the nearest 10% of tetramer-positive reference sequences. GEM TCR motif frequency was calculated as the fraction of unique TCRs that matched known GEM sequences by V/J usage and CDR3 length. Active tuberculosis was classified by linear discriminant analysis with leave-one-out cross-validation, implemented in scikit-learn. Imported from immuneACCESS, the table was reduced by TCRdb to in-frame sequences with V and J called. These copies leave out some clones; in studies compared against another copy, an unresolved V gene accounts for under half, and the cause of the remainder is not known. The V and J calls and clone size are taken from that table; D and trimming were inferred from the DNA. Counted in this sample were roughly 45,000 clones; approximately 94% of them appeared once. 1.5% to 2% of the sample comes from the top ten.

At study entry, a tuberculin skin test and the QuantiFERON-TB GOLD In-Tube IGRA were used to screen adolescents for latent tuberculosis infection. Immunosequencing was performed on unsorted cryopreserved PBMC and covered approximately 100,000 T cells per clinical donor on average. Eleven high schools in the Worcester region of the Western Cape, South Africa, served as enrollment sites for adolescents aged 12 to 18 years. Roughly 10 adolescents infected with M. tuberculosis and around 10 uninfected adolescents were chosen and matched for age and sex. For the adolescents, PBMC were isolated by density centrifugation from freshly drawn heparinized blood and then cryopreserved.

The sequenced material came from PBMCs. The chain joins TRBV19 to TRBJ2-7; TRBD1 aligns with 9 central bases. The sequence was collected from a donor between 10 and 29 years old with latent tuberculosis or without tuberculosis infection. Some clones in this sample may be carry-over from other donors' samples. The DNA is as follows: TGTGCCAGTAGTATAATGGGGACAGGGCTGTTCTACGAGCAGTACTTC. It specifies CASSIMGTGLFYEQYF.